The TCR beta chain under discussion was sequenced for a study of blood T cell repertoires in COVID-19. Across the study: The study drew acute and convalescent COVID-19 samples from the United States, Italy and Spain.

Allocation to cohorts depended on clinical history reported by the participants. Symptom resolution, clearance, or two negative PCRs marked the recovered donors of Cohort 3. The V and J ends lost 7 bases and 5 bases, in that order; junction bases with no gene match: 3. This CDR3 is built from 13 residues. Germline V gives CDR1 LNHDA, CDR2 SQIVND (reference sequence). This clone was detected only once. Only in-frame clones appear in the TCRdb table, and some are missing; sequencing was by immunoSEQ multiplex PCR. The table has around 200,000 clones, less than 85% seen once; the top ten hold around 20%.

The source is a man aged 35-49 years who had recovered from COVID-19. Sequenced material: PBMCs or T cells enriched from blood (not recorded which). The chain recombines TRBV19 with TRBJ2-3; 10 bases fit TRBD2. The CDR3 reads CASKLAGVDTQYF. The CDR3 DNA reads TGTGCCAGTAAGCTAGCGGGAGTAGATACGCAGTATTTT.